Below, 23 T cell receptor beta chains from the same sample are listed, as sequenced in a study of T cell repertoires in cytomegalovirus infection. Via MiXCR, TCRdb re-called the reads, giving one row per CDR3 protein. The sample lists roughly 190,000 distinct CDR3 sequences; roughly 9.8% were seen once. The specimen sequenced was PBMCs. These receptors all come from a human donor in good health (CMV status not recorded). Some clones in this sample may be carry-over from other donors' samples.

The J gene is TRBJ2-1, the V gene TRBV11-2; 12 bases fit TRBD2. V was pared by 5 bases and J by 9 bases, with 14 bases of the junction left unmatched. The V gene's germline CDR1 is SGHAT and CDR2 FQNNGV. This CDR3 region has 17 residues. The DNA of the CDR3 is TGTGCCAGCAGCCCATTCCCTAGCGGGGGGGCCCCCTTTGAGCAGTTCTTC. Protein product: CASSPFPSGGAPFEQFF.

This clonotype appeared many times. The CDR3 DNA reads as TGTGCCAGCAGCTTGGTCGGGAGGGCCCCAGATACGCAGTATTTT. It codes for CASSLVGRAPDTQYF. The chain couples TRBV5-6 to TRBJ2-3, with TRBD2 matching over 8 bases. Germline CDR1 is SGHDT and CDR2 is YYEEEE. V shed 0 bases and J 4 bases; nucleotides not matched to a gene: 4. The CDR3 extends over 15 amino acids.

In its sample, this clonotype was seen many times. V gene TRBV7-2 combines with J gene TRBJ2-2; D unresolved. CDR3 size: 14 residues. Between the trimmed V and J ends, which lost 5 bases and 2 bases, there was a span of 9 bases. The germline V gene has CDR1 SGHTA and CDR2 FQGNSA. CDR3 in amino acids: CASSQDGNTGELFF. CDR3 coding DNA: TGTGCCAGCAGCCAGGACGGAAACACCGGGGAGCTGTTTTTT.

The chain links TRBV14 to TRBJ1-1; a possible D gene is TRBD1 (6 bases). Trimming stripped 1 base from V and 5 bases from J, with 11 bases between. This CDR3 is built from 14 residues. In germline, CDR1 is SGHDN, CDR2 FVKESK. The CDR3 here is CASSQVGGWTEAFF. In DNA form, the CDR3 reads TGTGCCAGCAGCCAAGTAGGGGGTTGGACTGAAGCTTTCTTT. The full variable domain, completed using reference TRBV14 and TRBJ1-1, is EAGVTQFPSHSVIEKGQTVTLRCDPISGHDNLYWYRRVMGKEIKFLLHFVKESKQDESGMPNNRFLAERTGGTYSTLKVQPAELEDSGVYFCASSQVGGWTEAFFGQGTRLTVV.

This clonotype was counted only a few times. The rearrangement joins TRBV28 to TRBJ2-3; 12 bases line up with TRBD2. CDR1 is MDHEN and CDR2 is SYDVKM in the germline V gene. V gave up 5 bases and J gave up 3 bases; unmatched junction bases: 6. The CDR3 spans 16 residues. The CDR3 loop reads CASSTRLAGVTDTQYF. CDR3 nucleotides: TGTGCCAGCAGTACCCGACTAGCGGGAGTGACAGATACGCAGTATTTT.

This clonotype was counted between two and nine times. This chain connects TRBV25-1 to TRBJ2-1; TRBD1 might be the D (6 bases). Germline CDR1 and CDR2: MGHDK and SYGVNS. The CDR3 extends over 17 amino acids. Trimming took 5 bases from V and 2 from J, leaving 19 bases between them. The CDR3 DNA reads TGTGCCAGCAGTAAAACAGGGATGATAAACACCTACAATGAGCAGTTCTTC. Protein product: CASSKTGMINTYNEQFF. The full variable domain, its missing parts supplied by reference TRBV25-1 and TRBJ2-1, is EADIYQTPRYLVIGTGKKITLECSQTMGHDKMYWYQQDPGMELHLIHYSYGVNSTEKGDLSSESTVSRIRTEHFPLTLESARPSHTSQYLCASSKTGMINTYNEQFFGPGTRLTVL.

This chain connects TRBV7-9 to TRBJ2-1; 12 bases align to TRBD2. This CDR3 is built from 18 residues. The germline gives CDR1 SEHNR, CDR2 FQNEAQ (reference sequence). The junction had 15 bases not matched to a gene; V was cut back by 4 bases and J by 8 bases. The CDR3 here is CASSWSSGRAPYGDEQFF. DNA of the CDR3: TGTGCCAGCAGCTGGTCTAGCGGGAGGGCCCCCTATGGGGATGAGCAGTTCTTC.

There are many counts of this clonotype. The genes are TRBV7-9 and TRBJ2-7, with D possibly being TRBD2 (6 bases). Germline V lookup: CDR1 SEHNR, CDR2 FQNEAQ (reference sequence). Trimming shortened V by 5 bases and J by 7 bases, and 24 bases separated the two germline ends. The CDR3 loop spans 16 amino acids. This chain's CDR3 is CASSTLGRRELEEQYF. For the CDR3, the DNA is TGTGCCAGCAGCACCCTCGGTCGGAGGGAATTGGAAGAGCAGTACTTC.

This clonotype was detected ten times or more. CDR3 loop: CASSKTGFSYNEQFF. The DNA for the CDR3 is TGTGCCAGTAGTAAAACGGGGTTCTCCTACAATGAGCAGTTCTTC. The J gene is TRBJ2-1, the V gene TRBV19; D might be TRBD2 (5 bases). V was trimmed by 4 bases and J by 0 bases, leaving 10 bases between them. CDR3 length: 15 residues. CDR1 and CDR2 (germline): LNHDA, SQIVND (reference sequence).

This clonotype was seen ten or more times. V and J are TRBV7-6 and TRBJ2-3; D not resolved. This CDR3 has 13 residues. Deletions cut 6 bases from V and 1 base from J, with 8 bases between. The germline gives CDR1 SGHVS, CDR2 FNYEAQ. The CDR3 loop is CASRILGTDTQYF. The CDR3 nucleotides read TGTGCCAGCAGGATTCTGGGCACAGATACGCAGTATTTT.

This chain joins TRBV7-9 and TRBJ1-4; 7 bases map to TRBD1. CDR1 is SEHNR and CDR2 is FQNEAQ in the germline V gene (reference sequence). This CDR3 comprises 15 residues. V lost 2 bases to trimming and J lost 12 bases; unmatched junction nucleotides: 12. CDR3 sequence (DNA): TGTGCCAGCAGCTTAACCTTACAGGGGCTAGGAGAACTGTTTTTT. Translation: CASSLTLQGLGELFF.

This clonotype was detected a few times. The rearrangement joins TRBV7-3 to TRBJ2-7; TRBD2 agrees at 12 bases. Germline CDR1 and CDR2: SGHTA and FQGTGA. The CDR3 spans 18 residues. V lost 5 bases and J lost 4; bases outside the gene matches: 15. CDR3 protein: CASSTTSWTSGIIYEQYF. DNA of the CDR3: TGTGCCAGCAGCACCACCTCATGGACTAGCGGGATCATATACGAGCAGTACTTC.

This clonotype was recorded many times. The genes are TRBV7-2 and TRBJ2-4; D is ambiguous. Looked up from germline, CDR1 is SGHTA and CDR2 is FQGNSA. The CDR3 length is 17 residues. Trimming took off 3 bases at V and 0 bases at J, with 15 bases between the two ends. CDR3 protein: CASSFSVTPTAKNIQYF. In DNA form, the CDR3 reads TGTGCCAGCAGCTTCTCGGTAACCCCTACAGCCAAAAACATTCAGTACTTC.

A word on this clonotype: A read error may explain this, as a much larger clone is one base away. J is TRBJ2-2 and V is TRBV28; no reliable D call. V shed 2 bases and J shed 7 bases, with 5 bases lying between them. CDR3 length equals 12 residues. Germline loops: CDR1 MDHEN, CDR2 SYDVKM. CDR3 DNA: TGTGCCAGCAGTTTACAGGTCGGGGAGCTGTTTTTT. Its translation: CASSLQVGELFF.

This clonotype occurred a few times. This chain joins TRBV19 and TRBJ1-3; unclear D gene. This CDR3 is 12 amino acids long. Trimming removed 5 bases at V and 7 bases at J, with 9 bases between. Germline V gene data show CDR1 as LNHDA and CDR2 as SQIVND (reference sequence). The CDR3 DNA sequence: TGTGCCAGTAGTTCTGCTTGGAACACCATATATTTT. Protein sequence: CASSSAWNTIYF.

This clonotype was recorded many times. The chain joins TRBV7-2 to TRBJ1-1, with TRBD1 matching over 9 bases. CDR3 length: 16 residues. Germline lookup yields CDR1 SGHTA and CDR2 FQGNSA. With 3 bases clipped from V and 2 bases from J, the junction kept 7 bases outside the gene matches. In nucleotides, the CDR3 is TGTGCCAGCAGCTTCGGGACAGGGCTGCTAAACACTGAAGCTTTCTTT. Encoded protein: CASSFGTGLLNTEAFF.

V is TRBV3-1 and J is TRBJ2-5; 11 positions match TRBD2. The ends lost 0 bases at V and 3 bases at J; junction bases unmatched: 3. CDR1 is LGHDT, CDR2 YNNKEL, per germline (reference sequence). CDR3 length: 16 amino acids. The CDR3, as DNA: TGTGCCAGCAGCCAAGATTTACTAGCGGGAGAAGAGACCCAGTACTTC. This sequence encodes CASSQDLLAGEETQYF.

The CDR3 DNA reads as TGTGCCAGCAACCTGAAGGGGGCTGTTCGGGAAAAACTGTTTTTT. Translated: CASNLKGAVREKLFF. This chain connects TRBV6-1 to TRBJ1-4; TRBD1 agrees at 7 bases. This CDR3 spans 15 amino acids. V trimming: 7 bases; J trimming: 8 bases; junction bases outside the gene matches: 13. Germline CDR1 is MNHNS and CDR2 is SASEGT.

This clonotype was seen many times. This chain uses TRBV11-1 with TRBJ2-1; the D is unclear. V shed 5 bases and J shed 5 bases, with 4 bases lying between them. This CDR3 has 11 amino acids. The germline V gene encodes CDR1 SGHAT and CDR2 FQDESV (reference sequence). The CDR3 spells CASSRNNEQFF. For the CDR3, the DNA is TGTGCCAGCAGCCGTAACAATGAGCAGTTCTTC.

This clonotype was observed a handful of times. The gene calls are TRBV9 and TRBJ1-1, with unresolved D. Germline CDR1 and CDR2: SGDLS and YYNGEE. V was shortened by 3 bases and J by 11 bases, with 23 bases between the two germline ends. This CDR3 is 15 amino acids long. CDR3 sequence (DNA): TGTGCCAGCAGCGCTTCTGTTGGGGTAAGGTCCAACGCTTTCTTT. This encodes CASSASVGVRSNAFF.

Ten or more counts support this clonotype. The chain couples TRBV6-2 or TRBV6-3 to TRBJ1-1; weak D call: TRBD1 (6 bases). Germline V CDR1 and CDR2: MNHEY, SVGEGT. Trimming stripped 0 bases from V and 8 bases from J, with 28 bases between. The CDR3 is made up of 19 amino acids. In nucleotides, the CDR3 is TGTGCCAGCAGTTACTCGAGCCTGGGGGCGACCGTACCGGAAGGAGAAGCTTTCTTT. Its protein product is CASSYSSLGATVPEGEAFF.

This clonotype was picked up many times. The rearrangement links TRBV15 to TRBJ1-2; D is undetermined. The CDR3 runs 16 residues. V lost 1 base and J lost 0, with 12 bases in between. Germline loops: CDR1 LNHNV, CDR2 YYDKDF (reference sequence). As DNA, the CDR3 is TGTGCCACCAGCAGAGGTGCATCTGAGCCTAACTATGGCTACACCTTC. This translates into CATSRGASEPNYGYTF.

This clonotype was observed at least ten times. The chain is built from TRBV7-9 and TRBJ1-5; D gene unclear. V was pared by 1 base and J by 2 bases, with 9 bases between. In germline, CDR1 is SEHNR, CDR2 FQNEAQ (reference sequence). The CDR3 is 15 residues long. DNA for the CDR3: TGTGCCAGCAGCTTAGACGGAAAGGGCAATCAGCCCCAGCATTTT. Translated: CASSLDGKGNQPQHF.